This paragraph reports one T cell receptor (beta chain). These data originate in a study of blood T cell repertoires in COVID-19. The junction had 3 bases not matched to a gene; V was cut back by 5 bases and J by 4 bases. Per the germline V gene, CDR1 is SEHNR and CDR2 is FQNEAQ (reference sequence). CDR3 size: 14 residues. Clones were sequenced by immunoSEQ multiplex PCR, and TCRdb holds only the in-frame ones, with some missing. The sample consists of about 220,000 clones, about 80% of them appearing once. The TCR sequence derives from a woman in her 30s who had recovered from COVID-19. The V gene is TRBV7-9, the J gene TRBJ2-5; 11 bases are shared with TRBD2. Sequencing used peripheral blood. The CDR3 region has the DNA TGTGCCAGCAGCCCAGGGACTAGCGGAGAGACCCAGTACTTC. Protein: CASSPGTSGETQYF.